This TCR beta chain was sequenced in a study of human T cells and chemical hapten exposure. Turning to the study itself: Across the whole study, which lasted roughly 24 weeks, patients were given diphenylcyclopropenone on the scalp once a week.

In the source study's methods: Per-sample TCR counts ranged from roughly 23,224 to 750,000, median roughly 96,000. TCRdb called the RACE reads again in MiXCR, with one record for every CDR3 protein. These V and J calls derive from TCRdb rather than the authors' analysis. The repertoire holds 95,000 or so distinct CDR3 sequences, with roughly 10% as singletons. As to time point: patch test 2, 6 weeks after DPC sensitization. Treatment of the sample: therapeutic diphenylcyclopropenone sensitization with weekly scalp DPC. This clonotype was sampled from a woman aged 40 to 49 with alopecia areata. Some clones in this sample may be carry-over from other donors' samples. The sample consisted of whole blood, taken in connection with sensitization to the hapten diphenylcyclopropenone (DPC).

CDR3 residues: CASTSGIDEQFF. CDR3 coding DNA: TGTGCCAGTACCTCAGGGATCGATGAGCAGTTCTTC. The chain has TRBV19 and TRBJ2-1, with D perhaps TRBD1 (5 bases). The CDR3 totals 12 residues. Germline loops: CDR1 LNHDA, CDR2 SQIVND (reference sequence). Trimming stripped 7 bases from V and 8 bases from J, with 12 bases between.